This TCR beta chain was profiled in a study of T-cell reconstitution after alpha-beta-depleted transplantation in children. Broader study findings: T-cell counts and diversity at one year post-transplant came mainly from newly produced T cells. Surviving thymic progenitors and recipient T cells were the source of high TCRbeta diversity at day 60 in some patients.

Per germline, CDR1 LGHDT and CDR2 YNNKEL (reference sequence). The V and J ends lost 0 bases and 0 bases, in that order; junction bases with no gene match: 6. The CDR3 spans 17 residues. A library of TCRbeta sequences, prepared with unique molecular identifiers, was generated. MiXCR, run by TCRdb on the PCR reads, gives a single entry per CDR3 protein. Here the sample spans around 670,000 distinct CDR3 sequences, about 12% being singletons. This clonotype was seen a handful of times. Its antigen is not identified. Sequencing used PBMCs, obtained before TCRalphabeta/CD19-depleted stem cell transplant. The chain links TRBV3-1 to TRBJ1-2; the match to TRBD1 covers 8 bases. The receptor comes from a girl aged 2 to 9 with congenital amegakaryocytic thrombocytopenia, due to receive a stem cell transplant. The CDR3 sequence: CASSQEMRQGTNYGYTF. The CDR3 DNA sequence: TGTGCCAGCAGCCAAGAGATGAGACAGGGGACTAACTATGGCTACACCTTC.